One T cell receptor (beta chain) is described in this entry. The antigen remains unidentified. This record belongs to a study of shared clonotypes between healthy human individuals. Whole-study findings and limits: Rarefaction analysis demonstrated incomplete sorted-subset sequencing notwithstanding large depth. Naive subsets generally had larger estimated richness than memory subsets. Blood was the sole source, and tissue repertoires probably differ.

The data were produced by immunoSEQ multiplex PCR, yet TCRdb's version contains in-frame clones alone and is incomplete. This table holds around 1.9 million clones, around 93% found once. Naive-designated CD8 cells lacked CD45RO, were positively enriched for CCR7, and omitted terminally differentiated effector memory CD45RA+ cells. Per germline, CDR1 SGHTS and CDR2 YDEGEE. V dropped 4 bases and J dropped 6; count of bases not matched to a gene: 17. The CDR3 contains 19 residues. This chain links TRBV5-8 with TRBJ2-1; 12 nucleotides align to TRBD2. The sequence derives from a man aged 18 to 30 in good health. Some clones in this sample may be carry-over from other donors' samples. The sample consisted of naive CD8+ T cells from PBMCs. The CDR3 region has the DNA TGTGCCAGCAGCGGAACCTACACTAGCGGGAGGTCTCGGGTCAATGAGCAGTTCTTC. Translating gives CASSGTYTSGRSRVNEQFF.